This TCR beta chain came from a study of cytomegalovirus exposure and HLA in healthy donors. The PCR had 60 Vbeta and 13 Jbeta primers. Sequenced by immunoSEQ multiplex PCR; TCRdb stores in-frame clones only, minus some. Of more than 90,000 clones in the sample, 70% to 85% are singletons; the top ten hold approximately 3.8%. A remark on this clone: An end of the junction differs from the germline gene, which may be a read error.

The CDR3 spans 14 residues. Germline lookup yields CDR1 SGHTA and CDR2 FQGNSA. The sequencing input was PBMCs. The V call is TRBV7-2, the J call TRBJ1-2; no clear D gene. This sequence originates from a man between 50 and 59 years old in good health and CMV-seronegative. The CDR3 protein is CASNLEIAEPLYTF. In DNA, the CDR3 is TGTGCCAGCAACTTAGAGATCGCCGAGCCCCTCTACACCTTC.